This entry concerns a single T cell receptor beta chain. The sample comes from a study of blood T cell repertoires in COVID-19. About the research overall: The United States, Italy and Spain were the sources of the acute and convalescent COVID-19 samples. T cells, B-cell-depleted T cells, or PBMCs provided the cDNA or gDNA that served as material.

V was cut by 5 bases and J by 2 bases, with 16 bases left in between. This CDR3 region has 15 residues. Germline lookup yields CDR1 KGHSH and CDR2 LQKENI. How the authors handled the data: Reference gene primer amplification gave estimated nucleated cell counts. TCRdb keeps only in-frame clones here, not all; method: immunoSEQ multiplex PCR. V and J calls and clone size are copied from that table; D and trimming were computed from the DNA. The sample holds around 120,000 clones; roughly 80% are singletons and the top ten take around 5.9%. This chain links TRBV18 with TRBJ2-7; possibly TRBD1 for D (6 bases). The receptor was derived from a man aged 70 or older with acute or convalescent COVID-19. The sequenced sample consisted of peripheral blood. CDR3 residues: CASSASTGSTYEQYF. As DNA, the CDR3 is TGTGCCAGCTCAGCTTCAACAGGGAGTACCTACGAGCAGTACTTC.